This T cell receptor (beta chain) was identified during a study of T cells in Graves' hyperthyroidism and ophthalmopathy. This clonotype has ten or more counts. Amplification of TCR beta CDR3 regions was performed using RNA transcripts as template. HTBI primers drove first-round RT-PCR of the TCR CDR3. A single record per CDR3 protein comes from TCRdb applying MiXCR to the multiplex PCR reads. Here the sample spans 700,000 to 850,000 distinct CDR3 sequences, roughly a third being singletons. The CDR3 covers 17 residues. V gave up 5 bases and J gave up 4 bases; unmatched junction bases: 6. Germline-derived CDR1 and CDR2 are SEHNR and FQNEAQ (reference sequence). Aged 18 to 65, the patients had hyperthyroidism that was newly diagnosed and had lasted under 2 months.

The chain has TRBV7-9 and TRBJ2-6; 12 bases fit TRBD1. Sequenced input: blood. The source of this sequence is a woman between 40 and 55 years old with Graves' hyperthyroidism. CDR3 nucleotides: TGTGCCAGCAGCCCCGGGACAGGGGGCGCCGGGGCCAACGTCCTGACTTTC. This encodes CASSPGTGGAGANVLTF.